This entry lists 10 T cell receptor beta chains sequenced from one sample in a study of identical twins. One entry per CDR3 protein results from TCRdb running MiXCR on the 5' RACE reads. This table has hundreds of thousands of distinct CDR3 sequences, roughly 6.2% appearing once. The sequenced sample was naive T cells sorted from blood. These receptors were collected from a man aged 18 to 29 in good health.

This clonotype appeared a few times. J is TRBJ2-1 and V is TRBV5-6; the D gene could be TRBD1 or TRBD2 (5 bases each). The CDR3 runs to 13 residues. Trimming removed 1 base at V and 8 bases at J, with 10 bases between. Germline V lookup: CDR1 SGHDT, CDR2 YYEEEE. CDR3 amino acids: CASSLPRDDEQFF. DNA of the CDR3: TGTGCCAGCAGCTTGCCCCGGGACGATGAGCAGTTCTTC.

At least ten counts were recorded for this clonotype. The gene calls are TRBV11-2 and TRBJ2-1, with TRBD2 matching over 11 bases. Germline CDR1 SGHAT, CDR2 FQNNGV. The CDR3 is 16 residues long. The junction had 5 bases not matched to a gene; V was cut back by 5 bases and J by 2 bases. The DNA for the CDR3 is TGTGCCAGCAGCCATCATAGCGGGAGGGCCTACAATGAGCAGTTCTTC. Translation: CASSHHSGRAYNEQFF. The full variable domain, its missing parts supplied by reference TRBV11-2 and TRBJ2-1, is EAGVAQSPRYKIIEKRQSVAFWCNPISGHATLYWYQQILGQGPKLLIQFQNNGVVDDSQLPKDRFSAERLKGVDSTLKIQPAKLEDSAVYLCASSHHSGRAYNEQFFGPGTRLTVL.

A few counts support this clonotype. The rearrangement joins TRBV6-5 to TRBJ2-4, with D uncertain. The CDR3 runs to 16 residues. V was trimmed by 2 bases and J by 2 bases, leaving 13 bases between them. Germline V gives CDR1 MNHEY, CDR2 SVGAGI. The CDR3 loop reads CASSYSARATKNIQYF. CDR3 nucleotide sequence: TGTGCCAGCAGTTACAGCGCACGGGCCACCAAAAACATTCAGTACTTC.

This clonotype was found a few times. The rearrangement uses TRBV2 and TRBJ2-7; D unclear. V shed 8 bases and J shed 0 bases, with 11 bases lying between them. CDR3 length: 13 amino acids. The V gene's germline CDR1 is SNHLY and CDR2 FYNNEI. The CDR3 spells CASRSGTSYEQYV. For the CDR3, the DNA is TGTGCCAGCCGATCGGGTACCTCCTACGAGCAGTACGTC.

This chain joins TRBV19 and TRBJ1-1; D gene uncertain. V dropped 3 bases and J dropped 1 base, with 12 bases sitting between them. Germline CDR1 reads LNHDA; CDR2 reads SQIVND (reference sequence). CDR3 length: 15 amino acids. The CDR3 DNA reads TGTGCCAGTAGTATTAGGCTCATTGGGAACACTGAAGCTTTCTTT. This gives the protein CASSIRLIGNTEAFF.

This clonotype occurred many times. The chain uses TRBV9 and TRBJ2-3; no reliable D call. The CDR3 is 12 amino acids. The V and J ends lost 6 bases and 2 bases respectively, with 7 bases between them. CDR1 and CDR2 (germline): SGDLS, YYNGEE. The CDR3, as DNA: TGTGCCAGCACGAGAGACACAGATACGCAGTATTTT. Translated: CASTRDTDTQYF. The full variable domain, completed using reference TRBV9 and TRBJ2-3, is DSGVTQTPKHLITATGQRVTLRCSPRSGDLSVYWYQQSLDQGLQFLIQYYNGEERAKGNILERFSAQQFPDLHSELNLSSLELGDSALYFCASTRDTDTQYFGPGTRLTVL.

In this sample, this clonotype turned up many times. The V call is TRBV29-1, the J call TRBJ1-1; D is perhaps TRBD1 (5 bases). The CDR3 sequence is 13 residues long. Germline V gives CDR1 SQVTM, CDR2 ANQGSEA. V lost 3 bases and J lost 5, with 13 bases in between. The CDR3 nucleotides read TGCAGCGTTGACGCGGGGCGGGGGACTGAAGCTTTCTTT. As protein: CSVDAGRGTEAFF.

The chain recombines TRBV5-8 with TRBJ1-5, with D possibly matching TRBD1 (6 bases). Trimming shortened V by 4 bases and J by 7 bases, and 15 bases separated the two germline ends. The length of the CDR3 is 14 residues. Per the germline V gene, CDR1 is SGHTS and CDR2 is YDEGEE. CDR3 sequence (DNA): TGTGCCAGCAGCCGAACCGTGGACAGCCAGCCCCAGCATTTT. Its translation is CASSRTVDSQPQHF. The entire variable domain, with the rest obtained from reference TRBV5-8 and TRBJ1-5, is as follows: EAGVTQSPTHLIKTRGQQATLRCSPISGHTSVYWYQQALGLGLQFLLWYDEGEERNRGNFPPRFSGRQFPNYSSELNVNALELEDSALYLCASSRTVDSQPQHFGDGTRLSIL.

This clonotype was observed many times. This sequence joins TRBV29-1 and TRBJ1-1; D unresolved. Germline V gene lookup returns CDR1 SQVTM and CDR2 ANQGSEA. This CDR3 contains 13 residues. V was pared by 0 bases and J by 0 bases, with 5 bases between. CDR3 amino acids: CSVEDLMNTEAFF. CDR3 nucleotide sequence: TGCAGCGTTGAAGATCTCATGAACACTGAAGCTTTCTTT.

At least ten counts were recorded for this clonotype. This chain's CDR3 is CASSLEINPYEQYV. The CDR3 DNA reads TGCGCCAGCAGCTTGGAAATAAACCCCTACGAGCAGTACGTC. V usage is TRBV5-1 and J usage is TRBJ2-7, with D unclear. Germline loops: CDR1 SGHRS, CDR2 YFSETQ. Trimming left V 0 bases short and J 2 bases short, with 9 bases between. This CDR3 has 14 residues.